A selection of T cell receptor beta chains follows, all from one sample in a study of blood T cell dynamics during melanoma immunotherapy. The repertoire was sequenced with immunoSEQ multiplex PCR; TCRdb's copy has only in-frame clones and lacks some. The sample yields 6,000 to 8,500 clones, more than 70% seen once. The material sequenced was blood, taken from a patient treated with checkpoint blockade. The source of these receptors is a human donor with melanoma. Both conserved end residues are part of each CDR3. D genes are given only for firm matches. Not every row has a clone size; where given, it reads once, few, many or a size class.

d_gene | j_gene | v_gene | len | abundance | CDR3aa | CDR3nt
- | TRBJ1-5 | TRBV5-1 | 15 | - | CASSPGTYSNQPQHF | TGCGCCAGCAGCCCGGGGACTTATAGCAATCAGCCCCAGCATTTT
- | TRBJ1-2 | TRBV7-9 | 14 | - | CASSTQVPVKGYTF | TGTGCCAGCAGCACCCAAGTCCCCGTGAAGGGCTACACCTTC
- | TRBJ1-2 | TRBV19 | 15 | - | CASSLPTGTVYGYTF | TGTGCCAGTAGCCTACCGACCGGGACGGTCTATGGCTACACCTTC
- | TRBJ1-1 | TRBV18 | 15 | - | CASSQSAGGPTEAFF | TGTGCCAGCTCTCAATCTGCTGGGGGCCCCACTGAAGCTTTCTTT
- | TRBJ1-1 | TRBV30 | 14 | - | CAWSPTTLNTEAFF | TGTGCCTGGAGTCCGACGACCTTGAACACTGAAGCTTTCTTT
- | TRBJ1-3 | TRBV2 | 13 | - | CASSRDVGNTIYF | TGTGCCAGCAGCCGGGACGTCGGAAACACCATATATTTT
- | TRBJ2-1 | TRBV29-1 | 17 | - | CSVLNPTGMSSYNEQFF | TGCAGCGTTCTGAACCCCACAGGCATGAGCTCCTACAATGAGCAGTTCTTC
- | TRBJ1-2 | TRBV6-1 | 15 | - | CASSSLARGVGGYTF | TGTGCCAGCAGTTCACTAGCGAGGGGGGTGGGTGGCTACACCTTC
- | TRBJ1-5 | TRBV2 | 14 | - | CASSLHHSNQPQHF | TGTGCCAGCAGCCTCCACCATAGCAATCAGCCCCAGCATTTT
TRBD1 | TRBJ2-7 | TRBV28 | 13 | - | CASRQTGNYEQYF | TGTGCCAGCCGCCAGACAGGGAATTACGAGCAGTACTTC
- | TRBJ2-7 | TRBV18 | 13 | - | CASSPREADEQYF | TGTGCCAGCTCACCGCGGGAAGCGGACGAGCAGTACTTC
- | TRBJ1-2 | TRBV28 | 13 | few | CASSPGVLYGYTF | TGTGCCAGCAGTCCTGGCGTTCTCTATGGCTACACCTTC
TRBD1 | TRBJ1-6 | TRBV27 | 15 | few | CASSFGGGKNSPLHF | TGTGCCAGCAGTTTTGGAGGGGGCAAGAATTCACCCCTCCACTTT
- | TRBJ1-1 | TRBV10-2 | 15 | once | CASSDLGRDDTEAFF | TGCGCCAGCAGTGACCTAGGGAGGGATGACACTGAAGCTTTCTTT
TRBD1 | TRBJ1-5 | TRBV5-6 | 16 | - | CASSTVGDRGNQPQHF | TGTGCCAGCAGCACCGTAGGGGACAGAGGCAATCAGCCCCAGCATTTT
- | TRBJ2-1 | TRBV4-2 | 17 | - | CASSWDLAQSSYNEQFF | TGTGCCAGCAGCTGGGATCTGGCGCAGAGCTCCTACAATGAGCAGTTCTTC
TRBD1 | TRBJ1-2 | TRBV5-1 | 14 | - | CASSLARQGGGYTF | TGCGCCAGCAGCTTGGCCCGACAGGGAGGTGGCTACACCTTC
- | TRBJ1-1 | TRBV6-5 | 11 | - | CASRVNTEAFF | TGTGCCAGCAGAGTGAACACTGAAGCTTTCTTT
- | TRBJ1-1 | TRBV6-5 | 14 | once | CASTQPGQSTEAFF | TGTGCCAGCACCCAGCCGGGACAAAGCACTGAAGCTTTCTTT
- | TRBJ1-4 | TRBV5-8 | 13 | - | CASSYQRREKLFF | TGTGCCAGCAGTTATCAACGACGAGAAAAACTGTTTTTT
- | TRBJ1-2 | TRBV6-1 | 14 | once | CASSANPGVGGYTF | TGTGCCAGCAGTGCTAATCCAGGGGTGGGTGGCTACACCTTC
TRBD1 | TRBJ1-2 | TRBV10-1 | 15 | - | CASRAWDRVCYGYTF | TGCGCCAGCAGGGCCTGGGACAGGGTGTGCTATGGCTACACCTTC
- | TRBJ1-1 | TRBV29-1 | 13 | - | CSVERQPNTEAFF | TGCAGCGTTGAGAGGCAACCGAACACTGAAGCTTTCTTT
TRBD1 | TRBJ1-1 | TRBV10-3 | 15 | - | CATTGTGNMNTEAFF | TGTGCCACCACCGGGACAGGGAACATGAACACTGAAGCTTTCTTT
TRBD2 | TRBJ2-1 | TRBV7-9 | 18 | - | CASSWGTSGMSPYNEQFF | TGTGCCAGCAGCTGGGGGACTAGCGGGATGAGTCCCTACAATGAGCAGTTCTTC
- | TRBJ2-7 | TRBV7-4 | 14 | - | CASSLAGRVYEQYF | TGTGCCAGCAGCTTAGCAGGGCGCGTCTACGAGCAGTACTTC
- | TRBJ1-1 | TRBV5-1 | 13 | - | CASRTDRGVVAFF | TGCGCCAGCAGGACAGATAGGGGCGTGGTAGCTTTCTTT
- | TRBJ2-7 | TRBV7-9 | 12 | - | CASSLVQSEQYF | TGTGCCAGCAGCCTAGTGCAATCCGAGCAGTACTTC
- | TRBJ2-7 | TRBV7-2 | 13 | - | CASSSPLTDEQYF | TGTGCCAGCAGCTCCCCCCTTACCGACGAGCAGTACTTC
- | TRBJ2-7 | TRBV5-1 | 13 | - | CASSVWEPYEQYF | TGCGCCAGCAGCGTCTGGGAACCCTACGAGCAGTACTTC
- | TRBJ1-5 | TRBV25-1 | 15 | - | CASSSLSWGGQPQHF | TGTGCCAGCAGTTCCCTGAGCTGGGGCGGACAGCCCCAGCATTTT
- | TRBJ1-1 | TRBV6-5 | 11 | - | CASSYARKDFF | TGTGCCAGCAGTTACGCCCGTAAGGATTTCTTT
- | TRBJ1-4 | TRBV18 | 14 | - | CASSQSTTNEKLFF | TGTGCCAGCTCACAATCAACAACTAATGAAAAACTGTTTTTT
- | TRBJ1-1 | TRBV5-1 | 13 | - | CASSLDRVGEAFF | TGCGCCAGCAGCTTGGACAGAGTCGGTGAAGCTTTCTTT
TRBD1 | TRBJ1-1 | TRBV27 | 16 | once | CASRKDRSHLNTEAFF | TGTGCCAGCAGGAAGGACAGGAGCCATTTGAACACTGAAGCTTTCTTT
- | TRBJ2-7 | TRBV6-1 | 12 | once | CASKAYTYEQYF | TGTGCCAGCAAGGCTTACACCTACGAGCAGTACTTC
- | TRBJ2-7 | TRBV27 | 14 | once | CASRMTRTSYEQYF | TGTGCCAGCAGGATGACCAGAACCTCCTACGAGCAGTACTTC
- | TRBJ1-2 | TRBV5-1 | 14 | - | CASSLESPNYGYTF | TGCGCCAGCAGCTTGGAGTCCCCTAACTATGGCTACACCTTC
- | TRBJ1-6 | TRBV11-1 | 15 | once | CASSLADRKNSPLHF | TGTGCCAGCAGCTTAGCGGATCGGAAGAATTCACCCCTCCACTTT